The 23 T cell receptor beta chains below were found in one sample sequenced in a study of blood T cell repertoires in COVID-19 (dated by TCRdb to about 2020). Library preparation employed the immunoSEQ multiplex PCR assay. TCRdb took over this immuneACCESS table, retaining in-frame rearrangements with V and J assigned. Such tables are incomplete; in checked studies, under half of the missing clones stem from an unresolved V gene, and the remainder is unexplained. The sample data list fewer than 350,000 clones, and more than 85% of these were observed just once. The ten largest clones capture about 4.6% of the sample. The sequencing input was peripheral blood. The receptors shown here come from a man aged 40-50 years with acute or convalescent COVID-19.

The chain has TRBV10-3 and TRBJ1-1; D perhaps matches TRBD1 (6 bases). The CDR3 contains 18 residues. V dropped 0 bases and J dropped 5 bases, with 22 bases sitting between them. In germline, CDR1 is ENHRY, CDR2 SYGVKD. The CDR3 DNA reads TGTGCCATCAGTGAGTCGGGTAGGGCGTCAGGGGCGCGAACTGAAGCTTTCTTT. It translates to CAISESGRASGARTEAFF.

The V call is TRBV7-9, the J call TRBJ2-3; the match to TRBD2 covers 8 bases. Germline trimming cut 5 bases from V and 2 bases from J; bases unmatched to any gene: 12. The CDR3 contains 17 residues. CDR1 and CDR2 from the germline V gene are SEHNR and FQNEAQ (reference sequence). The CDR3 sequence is CASSPPIRGGYTDTQYF. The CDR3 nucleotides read TGTGCCAGCAGCCCTCCCATCCGGGGGGGATACACAGATACGCAGTATTTT. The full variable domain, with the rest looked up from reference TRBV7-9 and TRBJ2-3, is DTGVSQNPRHKITKRGQNVTFRCDPISEHNRLYWYRQTLGQGPEFLTYFQNEAQLEKSRLLSDRFSAERPKGSFSTLEIQRTEQGDSAMYLCASSPPIRGGYTDTQYFGPGTRLTVL.

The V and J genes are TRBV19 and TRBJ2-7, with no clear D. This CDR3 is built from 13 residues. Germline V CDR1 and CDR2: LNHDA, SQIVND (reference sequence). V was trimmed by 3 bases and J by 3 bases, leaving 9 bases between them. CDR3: CASSIGRFYEQYF. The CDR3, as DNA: TGTGCCAGTAGTATTGGCAGGTTCTACGAGCAGTACTTC.

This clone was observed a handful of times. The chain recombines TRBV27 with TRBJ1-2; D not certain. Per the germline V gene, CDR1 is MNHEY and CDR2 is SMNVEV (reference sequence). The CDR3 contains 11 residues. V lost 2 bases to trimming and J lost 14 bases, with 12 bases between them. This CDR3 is CASSLGGRWTF. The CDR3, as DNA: TGTGCCAGCAGTTTAGGAGGGAGATGGACCTTC.

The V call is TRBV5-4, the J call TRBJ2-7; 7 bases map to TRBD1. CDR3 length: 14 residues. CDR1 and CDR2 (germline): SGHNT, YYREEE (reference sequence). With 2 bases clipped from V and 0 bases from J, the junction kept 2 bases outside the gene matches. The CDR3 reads CASSFGQDSYEQYF. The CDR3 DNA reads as TGTGCCAGCAGCTTTGGACAGGACTCCTACGAGCAGTACTTC.

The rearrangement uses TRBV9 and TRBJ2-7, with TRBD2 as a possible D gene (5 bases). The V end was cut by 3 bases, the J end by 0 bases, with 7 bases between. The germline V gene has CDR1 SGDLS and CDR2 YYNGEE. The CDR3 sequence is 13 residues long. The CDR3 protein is CASSGGLSYEQYF. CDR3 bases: TGTGCCAGCAGCGGAGGACTCTCCTACGAGCAGTACTTC.

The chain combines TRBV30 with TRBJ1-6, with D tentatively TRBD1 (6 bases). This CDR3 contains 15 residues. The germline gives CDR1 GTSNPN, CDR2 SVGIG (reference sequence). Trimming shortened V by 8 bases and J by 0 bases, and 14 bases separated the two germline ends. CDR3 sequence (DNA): TGTGCCGGAAGACAGGACCTCTCCTATAATTCACCCCTCCACTTT. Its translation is CAGRQDLSYNSPLHF.

CDR3 sequence reads: CASSSDRVYGYTF. As DNA, the CDR3 is TGCGCCAGCAGTTCCGACAGAGTCTATGGCTACACCTTC. The J gene is TRBJ1-2, the V gene TRBV10-1; tentatively, D is TRBD1 (5 bases). Germline values: CDR1 WNHNN, CDR2 SYGVQD (reference sequence). V was cut by 5 bases and J by 4 bases, with 11 bases left in between. This CDR3 spans 13 amino acids.

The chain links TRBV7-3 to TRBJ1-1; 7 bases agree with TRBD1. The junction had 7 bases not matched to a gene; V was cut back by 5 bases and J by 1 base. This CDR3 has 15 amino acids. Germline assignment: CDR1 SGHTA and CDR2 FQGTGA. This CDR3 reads CASSTKGGANTEAFF. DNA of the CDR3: TGTGCCAGCAGCACGAAAGGGGGCGCGAACACTGAAGCTTTCTTT.

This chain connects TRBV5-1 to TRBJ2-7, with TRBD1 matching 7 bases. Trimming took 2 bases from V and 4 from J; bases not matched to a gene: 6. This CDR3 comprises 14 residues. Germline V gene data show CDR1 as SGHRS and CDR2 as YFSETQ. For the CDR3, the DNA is TGCGCCAGCAGCTTATTTACAGGGGAATACGAGCAGTACTTC. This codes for CASSLFTGEYEQYF.

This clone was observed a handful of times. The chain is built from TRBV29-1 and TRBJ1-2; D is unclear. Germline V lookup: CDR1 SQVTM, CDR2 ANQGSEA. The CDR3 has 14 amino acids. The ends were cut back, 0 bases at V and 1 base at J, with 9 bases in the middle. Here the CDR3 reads CSVEDGRVNYGYTF. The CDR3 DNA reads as TGCAGCGTTGAAGATGGCCGGGTTAACTATGGCTACACCTTC.

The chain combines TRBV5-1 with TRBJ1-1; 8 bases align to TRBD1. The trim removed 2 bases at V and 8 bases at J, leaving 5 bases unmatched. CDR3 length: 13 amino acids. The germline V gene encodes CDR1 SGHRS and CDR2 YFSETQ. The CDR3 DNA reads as TGCGCCAGCAGCTTTCAGGGGGCCCTCGAAGCTTTCTTT. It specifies CASSFQGALEAFF.

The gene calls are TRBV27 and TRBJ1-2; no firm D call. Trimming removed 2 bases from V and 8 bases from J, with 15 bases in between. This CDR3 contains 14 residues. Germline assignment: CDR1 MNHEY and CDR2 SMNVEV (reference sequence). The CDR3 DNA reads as TGTGCCAGCAGTTTAAGGGAGGGCGTGGGCGGCTACACCTTC. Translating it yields CASSLREGVGGYTF.

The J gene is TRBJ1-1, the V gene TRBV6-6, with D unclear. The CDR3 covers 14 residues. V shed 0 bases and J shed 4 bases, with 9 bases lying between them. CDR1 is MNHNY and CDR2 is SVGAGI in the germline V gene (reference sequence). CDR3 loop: CASSYSIGSTEAFF. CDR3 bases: TGTGCCAGCAGTTACTCGATCGGGAGCACTGAAGCTTTCTTT.

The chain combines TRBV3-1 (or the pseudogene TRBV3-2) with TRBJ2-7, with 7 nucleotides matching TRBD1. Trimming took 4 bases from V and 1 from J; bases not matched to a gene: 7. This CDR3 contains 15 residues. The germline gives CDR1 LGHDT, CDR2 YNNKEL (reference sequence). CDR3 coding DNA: TGTGCCAGCAGCCGCAATCCGGGACAGTCCTACGAGCAGTACTTC. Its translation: CASSRNPGQSYEQYF.

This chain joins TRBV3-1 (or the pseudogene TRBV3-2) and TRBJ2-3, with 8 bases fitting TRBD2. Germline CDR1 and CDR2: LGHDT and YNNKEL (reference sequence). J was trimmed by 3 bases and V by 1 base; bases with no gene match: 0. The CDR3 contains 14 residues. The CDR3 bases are TGTGCCAGCAGCCAAGGCGGGGGGACAGATACGCAGTATTTT. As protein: CASSQGGGTDTQYF.

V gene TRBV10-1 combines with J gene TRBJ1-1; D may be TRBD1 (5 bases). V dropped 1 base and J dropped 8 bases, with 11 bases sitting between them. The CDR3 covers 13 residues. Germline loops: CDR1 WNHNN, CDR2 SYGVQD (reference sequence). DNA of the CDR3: TGCGCCAGCAGTGAGTGGAGGGGAGGGGAAGCTTTCTTT. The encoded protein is CASSEWRGGEAFF.

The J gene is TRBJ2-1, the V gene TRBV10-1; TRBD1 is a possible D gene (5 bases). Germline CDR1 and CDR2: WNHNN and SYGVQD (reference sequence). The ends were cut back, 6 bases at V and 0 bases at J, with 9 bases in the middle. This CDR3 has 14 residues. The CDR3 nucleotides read TGCGCCAGCAGCTCTGACAGCTCCTACAATGAGCAGTTCTTC. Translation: CASSSDSSYNEQFF.

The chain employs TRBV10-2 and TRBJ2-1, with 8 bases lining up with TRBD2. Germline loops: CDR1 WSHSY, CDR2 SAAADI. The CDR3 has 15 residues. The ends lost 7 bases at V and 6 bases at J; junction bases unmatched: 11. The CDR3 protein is CASTQSWRGVNEQFF. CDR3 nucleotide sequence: TGCGCCAGCACTCAATCTTGGCGGGGGGTCAATGAGCAGTTCTTC.

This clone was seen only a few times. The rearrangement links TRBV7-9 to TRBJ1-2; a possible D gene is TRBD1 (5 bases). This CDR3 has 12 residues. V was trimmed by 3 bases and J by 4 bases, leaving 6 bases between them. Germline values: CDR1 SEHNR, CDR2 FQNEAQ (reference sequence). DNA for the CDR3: TGTGCCAGCAGCTTCACAGGCTATGGCTACACCTTC. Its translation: CASSFTGYGYTF. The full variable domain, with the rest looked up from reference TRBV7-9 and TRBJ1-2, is DTGVSQNPRHKITKRGQNVTFRCDPISEHNRLYWYRQTLGQGPEFLTYFQNEAQLEKSRLLSDRFSAERPKGSFSTLEIQRTEQGDSAMYLCASSFTGYGYTFGSGTRLTVV.

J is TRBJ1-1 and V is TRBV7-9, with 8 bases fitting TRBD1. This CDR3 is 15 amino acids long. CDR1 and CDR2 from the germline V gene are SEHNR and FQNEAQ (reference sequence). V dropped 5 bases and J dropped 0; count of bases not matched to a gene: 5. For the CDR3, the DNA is TGTGCCAGCAGCATCAGGGGGCTTATGAACACTGAAGCTTTCTTT. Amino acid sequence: CASSIRGLMNTEAFF.

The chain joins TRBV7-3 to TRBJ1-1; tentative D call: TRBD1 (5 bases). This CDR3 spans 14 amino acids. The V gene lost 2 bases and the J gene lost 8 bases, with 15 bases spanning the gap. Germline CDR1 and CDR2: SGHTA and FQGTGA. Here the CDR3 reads CASSLGADPLEAFF. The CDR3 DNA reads TGTGCCAGCAGCTTAGGGGCAGATCCACTCGAAGCTTTCTTT.

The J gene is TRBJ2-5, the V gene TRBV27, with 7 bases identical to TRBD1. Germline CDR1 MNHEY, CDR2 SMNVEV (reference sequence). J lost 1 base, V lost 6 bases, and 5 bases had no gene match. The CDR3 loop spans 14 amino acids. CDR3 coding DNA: TGTGCCAGCAGCTCGACAGGGCTCCAAGAGACCCAGTACTTC. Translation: CASSSTGLQETQYF.